The source of this T cell receptor beta chain is a study of spatial heterogeneity in lung cancer. As for the study in general: Fewer alpha-chain than beta-chain sequences were consistently detected.

Each TCR cDNA molecule carried a unique molecular identifier. TCRdb passed the 5' RACE reads through MiXCR, listing each CDR3 protein once. This sample has under 15,000 distinct CDR3 sequences, with roughly 13% found just once. V lost 4 bases, J lost 2 bases, and 7 bases lay in between. CDR3 length: 12 residues. Germline CDR1 reads SGHRS; CDR2 reads YFSETQ. Study-wide results and limits: Ubiquitous expanded tumor TCRs were observed in blood more at resection than follow-up.

This clonotype was seen at least ten times. Antigen unknown. Time point: sample taken at primary tumor resection. Tumor, nontumor lung or frozen PBMC supplied whole RNA, sequenced without sorting. Donation came from roughly 72 patients with untreated early-stage non-small cell lung cancer. The sequenced sample was PBMCs, obtained at surgery. This chain links TRBV5-1 with TRBJ2-7; D unclear. This TCR was sampled from a female donor with early-stage non-small cell lung cancer. Written as DNA, the CDR3 is TGCGCCAGCAGCCCCTCGGCCTACGAGCAGTACTTC. Encoded protein: CASSPSAYEQYF.